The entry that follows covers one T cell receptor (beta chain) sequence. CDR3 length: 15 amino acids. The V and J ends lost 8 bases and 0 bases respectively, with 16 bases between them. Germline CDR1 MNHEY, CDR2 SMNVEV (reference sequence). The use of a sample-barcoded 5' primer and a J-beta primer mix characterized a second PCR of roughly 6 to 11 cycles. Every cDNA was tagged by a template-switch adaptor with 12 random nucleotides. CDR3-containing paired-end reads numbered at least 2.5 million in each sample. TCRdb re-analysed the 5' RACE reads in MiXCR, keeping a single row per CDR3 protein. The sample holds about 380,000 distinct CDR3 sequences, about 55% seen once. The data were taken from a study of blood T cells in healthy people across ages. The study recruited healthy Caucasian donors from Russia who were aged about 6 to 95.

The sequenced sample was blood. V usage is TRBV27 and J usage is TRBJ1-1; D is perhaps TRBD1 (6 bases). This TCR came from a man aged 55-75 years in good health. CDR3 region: CASLAGGHLNTEAFF. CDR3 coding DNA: TGTGCCAGCCTCGCCGGGGGCCATCTGAACACTGAAGCTTTCTTT.